The sequence of this TCR beta chain was determined in a study of cytomegalovirus exposure and HLA in healthy donors. The CDR3 sequence is 18 residues long. Per the germline V gene, CDR1 is SGHVS and CDR2 is FNYEAQ. Trimming removed 5 bases from V and 0 bases from J; junction bases left unmatched: 8. Use of 60 Vbeta and 13 Jbeta primers characterized the PCR. Using immunoSEQ multiplex PCR, the repertoire was profiled, and TCRdb retains in-frame clones only, with some absent. The sample yields 90,000 to 130,000 clones, about 80% seen once. A remark on this clone: Its specificity is not known.

Regarding the study as a whole: What a later analysis showed was that several of the most significant clusters appeared linked to common viral pathogens. Reports described diagnosis of cytomegalovirus status by the classifier as highly specific and sensitive.

The V and J genes are TRBV7-6 and TRBJ2-6; 9 nucleotides align to TRBD2. The receptor was derived from a woman aged 18-29 years in good health and CMV-seropositive. The source material was PBMCs. The CDR3 is CASSASLAGTSGANVLTF. In DNA form, the CDR3 reads TGTGCCAGCAGCGCCTCACTAGCGGGTACCTCTGGGGCCAACGTCCTGACTTTC.